The rows below give T cell receptor beta chains drawn from one sample of a study of T cells after posttransplantation cyclophosphamide. The repertoire was sequenced with immunoSEQ multiplex PCR; TCRdb's copy has only in-frame clones and lacks some. The sample carries approximately 50,000 clones, 85% to 95% recorded once. Source material: PBMCs. The receptors originated from a woman aged 25 to 39 in good health and a related stem cell transplant donor. CDR3s leave out the opening cysteine and the closing phenylalanine or tryptophan. Clone size is given for some rows only: seen once, a few or many times, or a class if the clone is expanded.

>TRBJ1-4|TRBV5-6|.
ASSSLSRDSFDNEKLF
>TRBJ2-1|TRBV7-2|.
ASSPLGPGTGYYNEQF
>TRBJ1-1|TRBV5-1|.
ASSLGAGNTEAF
>TRBJ2-1|TRBV7-9|once
ASSRGLAGGLTGQF
>TRBJ1-1|TRBV18|.
ASSPRQALNTEAF
>TRBJ2-3|TRBV7-2|once
ASRTSTDTQY
>TRBJ2-1|TRBV7-2|.
ASRLAGGTYSYNEQF
>TRBJ2-5|TRBV7-6|.
ASSLGWGSQY
>TRBJ1-2|TRBV30|.
AWSDRDRTLYGYT
>TRBJ1-6|TRBV5-1|.
ASSLEGTGDSPLH
>TRBJ1-1|TRBV5-4|.
ASSLGLREGTEAF
>TRBJ1-5|TRBV15|.
ATSGLMGGLRNQPQH
>TRBJ2-2|TRBV10-3|.
AISSGGKGTGELF
>TRBJ2-5|TRBV9|.
ASSVVTGPQETQY
>TRBJ2-3|TRBV13|.
ASRRDRGADTQY
>TRBJ1-6|TRBV5-6|.
ASSPHKGANSPLH
>TRBJ1-2|TRBV2|.
ASKFSGNYGYT
>TRBJ1-2|TRBV6-5|few
ASSVGGDGYT
>TRBJ2-1|TRBV7-8|.
ASSTWTGGVYNEQF
>TRBJ1-5|TRBV5-4|.
ASSSGTAPNQPQH
>TRBJ2-7|TRBV7-2|.
ASSLAGGAYEQY
>TRBJ1-6|TRBV28|.
ASRGTQHSPLH
>TRBJ1-1|TRBV19|.
ASSIIQGNAEAF
>TRBJ2-5|TRBV7-6|.
ASSGKGAAETQY
>TRBJ2-1|TRBV7-6|.
ASSLAPTAPYNEQF
>TRBJ2-7|TRBV5-1|.
ASSLGQLYEQY
>TRBJ2-7|TRBV5-6|few
ASSWRQPQFTEQY
>TRBJ1-2|TRBV4-3|.
ASSRGQGANGYT
>TRBJ2-3|TRBV19|.
ASSIRLGTDTQY
>TRBJ1-1|TRBV4-1|.
ASSHYGQENTEAF
>TRBJ2-2|TRBV10-3|.
AISEPDRGHTGELF
>TRBJ2-5|TRBV7-3|once
ASSLKSGGAEETQY
>TRBJ1-5|TRBV27|once
ASSLSQGGNQPQH
>TRBJ1-2|TRBV14|.
ASSQAGSYYGYT
>TRBJ2-2|TRBV5-6|.
ASSIGGSLYTGELF
>TRBJ1-5|TRBV18|.
ASSPRGTLNQPQH
>TRBJ2-5|TRBV7-9|.
ASSRLTGLQETQY
>TRBJ2-7|TRBV7-2|.
ASRSLAGETYEQY
>TRBJ1-3|TRBV4-1|few
ASSRDPGWTGSGNTIY
>TRBJ2-7|TRBV9|.
ASSVGRDPPYEQY
>TRBJ2-5|TRBV19|.
ASRNRDSGETQY
>TRBJ2-7|TRBV27|.
ASRTGTGIYYEQY
>TRBJ1-4|TRBV19|.
ASRRTAANEKLF
>TRBJ2-2|TRBV7-9|.
ASSFAGAGELF
>TRBJ1-4|TRBV9|.
ASSYGTGGTNEKLF
>TRBJ2-3|TRBV5-1|.
ASSWNRVPPDTQY
>TRBJ1-5|TRBV4-3|.
ASSQVLTTNQPQH
>TRBJ1-2|TRBV28|.
ASRIDRNYGYT
>TRBJ1-2|TRBV28|.
VSSLHTGGGGYT
>TRBJ1-6|TRBV28|.
ASSEGQGAYNSPLH
>.|TRBV4-1|.
ASSQGASGTSGGVSYEQY